The 5 T cell receptor beta chains below were found in one sample sequenced in a study of T cells in Graves' hyperthyroidism and ophthalmopathy. It was RNA transcripts that yielded the amplified TCR beta CDR3 regions. The HTBI primer set drove a first-round RT-PCR of the TCR CDR3. One entry per CDR3 protein results from TCRdb running MiXCR on the multiplex PCR reads. The sample contains hundreds of thousands of distinct CDR3 sequences, roughly a sixth of which appear only once. The sequenced sample was blood. All receptors come from a woman aged 40 to 55 with Graves' ophthalmopathy.

The sample holds a few counts of this clonotype. This chain joins TRBV6-1 and TRBJ2-5; D unclear. V was shortened by 1 base and J by 5 bases, with 5 bases between the two germline ends. This CDR3 spans 12 amino acids. CDR1 and CDR2 from the germline V gene are MNHNS and SASEGT. The CDR3 here is CASSEVGETQYF. CDR3 in DNA: TGTGCCAGCAGTGAAGTCGGGGAGACCCAGTACTTC.

This clonotype appeared a few times. The chain is built from TRBV6-2 or TRBV6-3 and TRBJ2-7; unclear D gene. V was pared by 6 bases and J by 0 bases, with 24 bases between. The CDR3 sequence is 18 residues long. Per the germline V gene, CDR1 is MNHEY and CDR2 is SVGEGT. CDR3 loop: CASSTHPVGGESSYEQYF. The CDR3 bases are TGTGCCAGCAGCACCCACCCGGTGGGCGGTGAGAGCTCCTACGAGCAGTACTTC.

In its sample, this clonotype was seen a few times. The genes are TRBV19 and TRBJ2-1; a possible D gene is TRBD2 (5 bases). CDR3 length equals 13 residues. Trimming cost V 7 bases and J 9 bases, with 16 bases left between them. CDR1 and CDR2 (germline): LNHDA, SQIVND (reference sequence). The CDR3 loop is CASTDLAPGEQFF. Written as DNA, the CDR3 is TGTGCCAGTACCGACCTAGCTCCCGGTGAGCAGTTCTTC.

This clonotype was observed a few times. The chain uses TRBV19 and TRBJ1-5; 9 positions match TRBD1. CDR3 size: 12 residues. Looked up from germline, CDR1 is LNHDA and CDR2 is SQIVND (reference sequence). Trimming removed 8 bases from V and 7 bases from J; junction bases left unmatched: 3. The CDR3: CASSQGAQPQHF. The CDR3, as DNA: TGTGCCAGTTCACAGGGGGCCCAGCCCCAGCATTTT.

V gene TRBV19 combines with J gene TRBJ2-3; 13 bases are shared with TRBD2. CDR1 and CDR2 (germline): LNHDA, SQIVND (reference sequence). V trimming: 5 bases; J trimming: 4 bases; junction bases outside the gene matches: 6. CDR3 length: 16 residues. The CDR3 loop is CASSLPLAGGSDTQYF. CDR3 coding DNA: TGTGCCAGTAGTCTACCACTAGCGGGAGGGTCAGATACGCAGTATTTT.